This passage covers 9 T cell receptor beta chains from one sample sequenced in a study of control samples from healthy donors and cancer patients. Some clones are missing from TCRdb's copy, which holds only in-frame ones; the method was immunoSEQ multiplex PCR. The sample lists around 94,000 clones; about nine tenths were seen once. Sequenced sample: blood. The receptors were sampled from a woman under 30 in good health.

This chain joins TRBV7-9 and TRBJ1-6; the match to TRBD1 covers 10 bases. Germline assignment: CDR1 SEHNR and CDR2 FQNEAQ (reference sequence). V lost 1 base to trimming and J lost 11 bases; unmatched junction nucleotides: 17. The CDR3 consists of 19 residues. The CDR3 loop reads CASSLVETGGPPGVPPLHF. The DNA of the CDR3 is TGTGCCAGCAGCTTAGTGGAGACAGGGGGCCCGCCGGGCGTCCCACCCCTCCACTTT.

The chain carries TRBV2 and TRBJ1-1, with D hard to call. Trimming took 8 bases from V and 1 from J, leaving 11 bases between them. CDR3 length: 13 amino acids. Germline V gene lookup returns CDR1 SNHLY and CDR2 FYNNEI. The CDR3 here is CASCRWANTEAFF. The CDR3 nucleotides are TGTGCCAGCTGCCGTTGGGCGAACACTGAAGCTTTCTTT.

The gene calls are TRBV6-1 and TRBJ1-1; maybe TRBD1 (6 bases). The CDR3 has 16 residues. Trimming left V 2 bases short and J 2 bases short, with 15 bases between. Germline V gene data show CDR1 as MNHNS and CDR2 as SASEGT. The CDR3 DNA follows: TGTGCCAGCAGTGAATACCGGGGGGGGGCAAACACTGAAGCTTTCTTT. This translates into CASSEYRGGANTEAFF.

This chain links TRBV7-9 with TRBJ1-4; a weak D match, TRBD1 (6 bases). The CDR3 is 17 amino acids. Trimming cost V 5 bases and J 3 bases, with 19 bases left between them. From germline, CDR1 is SEHNR and CDR2 FQNEAQ (reference sequence). This chain's CDR3 is CASSPGGGAGANEKLFF. The CDR3 DNA sequence: TGTGCCAGCAGCCCGGGTGGGGGGGCTGGTGCTAATGAAAAACTGTTTTTT.

This clone was recorded a few times. The chain is built from TRBV19 and TRBJ1-5; tentatively, D is TRBD1 (5 bases). Trimming removed 5 bases from V and 6 bases from J, with 11 bases in between. Germline CDR1 LNHDA, CDR2 SQIVND (reference sequence). The CDR3 contains 13 residues. The CDR3 loop reads CASSASGSQPQHF. CDR3 sequence (DNA): TGTGCCAGTAGTGCGTCAGGGAGTCAGCCCCAGCATTTT.

The chain employs TRBV5-1 and TRBJ1-6; D perhaps matches TRBD1 (6 bases). This CDR3 spans 14 amino acids. The germline V gene encodes CDR1 SGHRS and CDR2 YFSETQ. V gave up 0 bases and J gave up 10 bases, with 11 bases separating them. The CDR3 spells CASSLGSGESPLHF. CDR3 nucleotide sequence: TGCGCCAGCAGCTTGGGGTCAGGGGAATCACCCCTCCACTTT.

The rearrangement joins TRBV6-1 to TRBJ1-2, with D unclear. This CDR3 comprises 16 residues. The germline V gene has CDR1 MNHNS and CDR2 SASEGT. V was pared by 3 bases and J by 11 bases, with 25 bases between. CDR3 loop: CASSETPSPPRFLYTF. In DNA form, the CDR3 reads TGTGCCAGCAGTGAGACCCCGAGCCCTCCACGGTTTCTATACACCTTC.

The chain links TRBV11-2 to TRBJ2-7, with D possibly being TRBD2 (7 bases). The CDR3 spans 15 residues. Germline V gene sequence: CDR1 SGHAT, CDR2 FQNNGV. V dropped 4 bases and J dropped 6 bases, with 19 bases sitting between them. CDR3 in DNA: TGTGCCAGCAGCTCAGGGGTGAGGGGGGGGCGCGAGCAGTACTTC. It translates to CASSSGVRGGREQYF.

J is TRBJ2-1 and V is TRBV7-3, with 15 bases fitting TRBD2. Germline V gene data show CDR1 as SGHTA and CDR2 as FQGTGA. This CDR3 spans 17 amino acids. V lost 4 bases to trimming and J lost 9 bases; unmatched junction nucleotides: 10. The CDR3, as DNA: TGTGCCAGCAGCTCGCTCGGGACTAGCGGGGGGATAGGTGAGCAGTTCTTC. This codes for CASSSLGTSGGIGEQFF.